This TCR beta chain was obtained from a study of regulatory and conventional T cells in RAG deficiency. The CDR3 contains 16 residues. TCRdb keeps only in-frame clones here, not all; method: immunoSEQ multiplex PCR. This repertoire shows some 21,000 clones, approximately 95% found once; its top ten account for over 1%. The sorted conventional CD4+ T cells were CD25-low and CD127-high, with genomic DNA sequenced. This sample also belongs to another study, concerning regulatory T cells. That report adds: Amplification used 52 TRBV primers and 13 TRBJ primers.

Sequences were obtained from CD25- CD4+ T cells sorted from blood. The J gene is TRBJ2-3, the V gene TRBV21-1; the tabulated D call, TRBD1, remains unverified against the DNA. TRBV21-1 is a documented pseudogene. This clonotype originated in a human donor in good health. The CDR3 loop reads CASSTVSGWAKDTQYF. In DNA, the CDR3 is TGTGCCAGCAGCACGGTATCTGGGTGGGCGAAAGATACGCAGTATTTT.